The sequence of this TCR beta chain was determined in a study of regulatory T cells in long-lasting Graves disease. Researchers made TCR beta libraries by using iRepertoire HTBI primers and running Arm-PCR on CDR3 regions. TCRdb itself ran the multiplex PCR reads through MiXCR, one entry per CDR3 protein. The repertoire holds 550,000 to 650,000 distinct CDR3 sequences, about 16% seen once, with 9.5% to 15% in the top ten. The V end lost 4 bases, the J end lost 7 bases, and 14 bases lay between the germline ends. CDR1 and CDR2 from the germline V gene are LGHDT and YNNKEL (reference sequence). There are 15 residues in the CDR3. This sample's time point: newly diagnosed GD, antithyroid drugs for less than 3 months. RNA from PBMCs was the source of the TCR library. EDTA tubes held approximately 8.8 milliliters of peripheral blood from each patient. This clonotype was seen many times. This sample was shared with a second study, whose subject was T cells in Graves' hyperthyroidism and ophthalmopathy. That work contributes: Researchers ran a first-round RT-PCR on the TCR CDR3 using the HTBI primer set.

The TCR was taken from a man in his late teens or twenties with Graves disease. The chain uses TRBV3-1 and TRBJ1-6; the D gene is possibly TRBD1 (5 bases). The specimen comprised peripheral blood mononuclear cells (PBMCs), sampled at new diagnosis, from a patient treated with antithyroid drugs. DNA of the CDR3: TGTGCCAGCAGCCCGGACCCTCAGGGAAATTCACCCCTCCACTTT. The encoded protein is CASSPDPQGNSPLHF.